This T cell receptor beta chain was identified in a study of cytomegalovirus exposure and HLA in healthy donors. The PCR had 60 Vbeta and 13 Jbeta primers. The data were produced by immunoSEQ multiplex PCR, yet TCRdb's version contains in-frame clones alone and is incomplete. The sample lists about 140,000 clones, almost 85% occurring once. CDR3 length: 15 amino acids. Trimming stripped 5 bases from V and 0 bases from J, with 12 bases between. Germline V gives CDR1 SGHAT, CDR2 FQNNGV. Sampled while nominally healthy, donors likely had unrecorded immune exposures. This clone came up once. The source material was PBMCs. J is TRBJ2-3 and V is TRBV11-2; D gene uncertain. This TCR derives from a young man in good health and CMV-seropositive. DNA of the CDR3: TGTGCCAGCAGCCCTCTTGCGCTGAGCACAGATACGCAGTATTTT. Protein sequence: CASSPLALSTDTQYF.